These 29 T cell receptor beta chains came from one sample sequenced in a study of spatial heterogeneity in lung cancer. The time point was: sample taken at primary tumor resection. TCRdb re-called the 5' RACE reads through MiXCR, storing one row per CDR3 protein. The sample carries around 37,000 distinct CDR3 sequences, about 7.7% recorded once. The starting material was PBMCs, obtained at surgery. The receptors stem from a female donor with early-stage non-small cell lung cancer.

The chain carries TRBV6-5 and TRBJ2-2; 8 bases align to TRBD1. This CDR3 is 15 amino acids long. J was trimmed by 4 bases and V by 6 bases; bases with no gene match: 7. CDR1 and CDR2 from the germline V gene are MNHEY and SVGAGI. Here the CDR3 reads CASSLDRGSTGELFF. Written as DNA, the CDR3 is TGTGCCAGCAGCCTAGACAGGGGAAGCACCGGGGAGCTGTTTTTT.

This clonotype showed up many times. This chain connects TRBV12-3 or TRBV12-4 to TRBJ2-5; D gene ambiguous. The V gene lost 5 bases and the J gene lost 0 bases, with 13 bases spanning the gap. This CDR3 has 15 residues. The CDR3 is CASSPTTVYQETQYF. CDR3 in DNA: TGTGCCAGCAGTCCGACGACGGTATACCAAGAGACCCAGTACTTC.

This clonotype showed up many times. V and J are TRBV6-1 and TRBJ1-5, with D possibly being TRBD1 (6 bases). From germline, CDR1 is MNHNS and CDR2 SASEGT. The ends were cut back, 4 bases at V and 5 bases at J, with 15 bases in the middle. The CDR3 extends over 15 amino acids. The DNA for the CDR3 is TGTGCCAGCAGTGTTTTTCTACAGGGCGATCAGCCCCAGCATTTT. It specifies CASSVFLQGDQPQHF.

This clonotype was detected many times. The rearrangement uses TRBV5-1 and TRBJ2-3; D ambiguous. The CDR3 runs to 12 residues. CDR1 and CDR2 (germline): SGHRS, YFSETQ. With 2 bases removed from V and 2 bases from J, the gap between germline ends came to 3 bases. In nucleotides, the CDR3 is TGCGCCAGCAGCTTTTTCACAGATACGCAGTATTTT. It yields the protein CASSFFTDTQYF.

This clonotype was found a few times. V usage is TRBV20-1 and J usage is TRBJ2-5, with a weak D call TRBD2 (5 bases). The germline CDR1 and CDR2 sequences are DFQATT and SNEGSKA (reference sequence). V lost 3 bases to trimming and J lost 4 bases, with 15 bases between them. The length of the CDR3 is 14 residues. CDR3 nucleotide sequence: TGCAGTGCTAGGGCTCGGGGAAGGAGAGAGACCCAGTACTTC. Translation gives CSARARGRRETQYF.

This clonotype has a handful of counts. The chain uses TRBV5-1 and TRBJ1-3; tentative D call: TRBD1 (5 bases). The CDR3 runs 16 residues. Deletions cut 4 bases from V and 4 bases from J, with 18 bases between. Germline V CDR1 and CDR2: SGHRS, YFSETQ. In DNA form, the CDR3 reads TGCGCCAGCAGCCAAGGGACGTCCTTGGAAGGAAACACCATATATTTT. It codes for CASSQGTSLEGNTIYF.

This chain links TRBV20-1 with TRBJ1-2; D gene ambiguous. Trimming took off 5 bases at V and 2 bases at J, with 9 bases between the two ends. Germline assignment: CDR1 DFQATT and CDR2 SNEGSKA (reference sequence). This CDR3 region has 12 residues. In DNA, the CDR3 is TGCAGTGCTCGGATCGCAAACTATGGCTACACCTTC. Residues: CSARIANYGYTF.

Only a few counts were recorded for this clonotype. The chain combines TRBV3-1 with TRBJ2-1; D is possibly TRBD2 (5 bases). Germline lookup yields CDR1 LGHDT and CDR2 YNNKEL (reference sequence). Trimming cost V 2 bases and J 6 bases, with 11 bases left between them. CDR3 length equals 14 residues. The CDR3 bases are TGTGCCAGCAGCCAACGCTGGACTGGCAATGAGCAGTTCTTC. Translated: CASSQRWTGNEQFF.

With respect to this clonotype: Since a much larger clone is just one base distant, this may be a read error. The chain joins TRBV6-2 or TRBV6-3 to TRBJ2-5, with 10 bases lining up with TRBD2. From germline, CDR1 is MNHEY and CDR2 SVGEGT. Trimming took 2 bases from V and 6 from J; bases not matched to a gene: 6. CDR3 size: 15 residues. The CDR3 nucleotides read TGTGCCAGCAGTTACGGACTAGCGGCTAAGAAGACCCAGTACTTC. The encoded protein is CASSYGLAAKKTQYF.

This clonotype was observed many times. The rearrangement uses TRBV3-1 and TRBJ1-2; TRBD1 is a possible D gene (6 bases). The CDR3 has 14 residues. V lost 0 bases, J lost 7 bases, and 12 bases lay in between. Looked up from germline, CDR1 is LGHDT and CDR2 is YNNKEL (reference sequence). CDR3 DNA sequence: TGTGCCAGCAGCCAAGATCTAGGGGGGCGTGGCTACACCTTC. It translates to CASSQDLGGRGYTF.

In this sample, this clonotype turned up many times. The J gene is TRBJ2-2, the V gene TRBV9, with D tentatively TRBD1 or TRBD2 (5 bases each). Per germline, CDR1 SGDLS and CDR2 YYNGEE. This CDR3 is built from 15 residues. With 4 bases removed from V and 4 bases from J, the gap between germline ends came to 14 bases. The CDR3 sequence is CASSPGEGPTGELFF. Here the CDR3 DNA reads TGTGCCAGCAGCCCTGGAGAGGGGCCCACCGGGGAGCTGTTTTTT. The entire variable domain, with the rest obtained from reference TRBV9 and TRBJ2-2, is as follows: DSGVTQTPKHLITATGQRVTLRCSPRSGDLSVYWYQQSLDQGLQFLIQYYNGEERAKGNILERFSAQQFPDLHSELNLSSLELGDSALYFCASSPGEGPTGELFFGEGSRLTVL.

This chain's CDR3 is CASSPDLVTNTEAFF. The CDR3 DNA reads TGCGCCAGCAGCCCGGATTTGGTTACGAACACTGAAGCTTTCTTT. The V call is TRBV5-1, the J call TRBJ1-1, with no clear D. CDR1 SGHRS and CDR2 YFSETQ come from the germline V gene. Deletions cut 4 bases from V and 1 base from J, with 14 bases between. The CDR3 extends over 15 amino acids.

Only a few counts were recorded for this clonotype. The J gene is TRBJ2-7, the V gene TRBV6-2 or TRBV6-3; TRBD2 agrees at 11 bases. The CDR3 runs 15 residues. Trimming removed 6 bases from V and 6 bases from J; junction bases left unmatched: 10. The germline gives CDR1 MNHEY, CDR2 SVGEGT. CDR3 DNA: TGTGCCAGCAGCTTCAATAGCGGGAGGGTCGGCGAGCAGTACTTC. Protein sequence: CASSFNSGRVGEQYF.

This clonotype was seen only a few times. J is TRBJ1-1 and V is TRBV4-1, with TRBD1 as a possible D gene (5 bases). The CDR3 extends over 14 amino acids. V shed 7 bases and J shed 2 bases, with 14 bases lying between them. Germline CDR1 and CDR2: MGHRA and YSYEKL. CDR3 nucleotides: TGCGCCAGCACTCAAGGGGAGATCAACACTGAAGCTTTCTTT. Amino acid sequence: CASTQGEINTEAFF.

The rearrangement uses TRBV5-1 and TRBJ1-1; D call uncertain. The CDR3 has 15 amino acids. Germline values: CDR1 SGHRS, CDR2 YFSETQ. Trimming took 3 bases from V and 0 from J, leaving 12 bases between them. The CDR3 protein is CASSSDPSMNTEAFF. CDR3 nucleotides: TGCGCCAGCAGCTCGGACCCTAGCATGAACACTGAAGCTTTCTTT.

This clonotype was seen ten or more times. The J gene is TRBJ2-5, the V gene TRBV29-1; a possible D gene is TRBD1 (6 bases). The CDR3 has 14 amino acids. V was pared by 7 bases and J by 4 bases, with 19 bases between. Germline-derived CDR1 and CDR2 are SQVTM and ANQGSEA. The CDR3 is CSAGETGSRETQYF. The CDR3 nucleotides read TGCAGCGCCGGAGAAACAGGGTCTCGAGAGACCCAGTACTTC.

This clonotype came up many times. The CDR3 is CASSFSLENTIYF. CDR3 in DNA: TGTGCCAGCAGCTTTTCGCTTGAAAACACCATATATTTT. V usage is TRBV11-2 and J usage is TRBJ1-3; the D is unclear. V dropped 3 bases and J dropped 6 bases, with 9 bases sitting between them. Germline V lookup: CDR1 SGHAT, CDR2 FQNNGV. This CDR3 contains 13 residues.

This clonotype was observed at least ten times. The genes are TRBV19 and TRBJ2-3; 7 bases line up with TRBD2. The germline gives CDR1 LNHDA, CDR2 SQIVND (reference sequence). The CDR3 is 14 residues long. V shed 5 bases and J 2 bases; nucleotides not matched to a gene: 4. CDR3 protein: CASSSREATDTQYF. The CDR3 DNA is TGTGCCAGTAGTTCTCGGGAGGCCACAGATACGCAGTATTTT. The whole variable domain, remainder taken from reference TRBV19 and TRBJ2-3, is DGGITQSPKYLFRKEGQNVTLSCEQNLNHDAMYWYRQDPGQGLRLIYYSQIVNDFQKGDIAEGYSVSREKKESFPLTVTSAQKNPTAFYLCASSSREATDTQYFGPGTRLTVL.

The chain uses TRBV5-1 and TRBJ2-5; TRBD2 matches 14 bases. Germline lookup yields CDR1 SGHRS and CDR2 YFSETQ. The CDR3 is 18 residues long. V trimming: 4 bases; J trimming: 5 bases; junction bases outside the gene matches: 13. The CDR3 spells CASSRGLAGETAGETQYF. The CDR3 DNA reads as TGCGCCAGCAGCAGGGGACTAGCGGGAGAGACGGCTGGGGAGACCCAGTACTTC.

This clonotype showed up many times. CDR3 protein: CASSLTTSSGANVLTF. The CDR3 coding sequence is TGCGCCAGCAGCCTCACGACTAGTTCTGGGGCCAACGTCCTGACTTTC. The V and J genes are TRBV5-1 and TRBJ2-6; a possible D gene is TRBD2 (6 bases). The CDR3 spans 16 residues. The germline gives CDR1 SGHRS, CDR2 YFSETQ. V shed 4 bases and J shed 1 base, with 12 bases lying between them.

There are a few counts of this clonotype. V is TRBV5-1 and J is TRBJ2-3; D unclear. Germline V gene lookup returns CDR1 SGHRS and CDR2 YFSETQ. The CDR3 extends over 16 amino acids. V lost 0 bases, J lost 0 bases, and 11 bases lay in between. CDR3 residues: CASSLGVGGSTDTQYF. CDR3 sequence (DNA): TGCGCCAGCAGCTTGGGGGTGGGCGGAAGCACAGATACGCAGTATTTT.

This clonotype appeared many times. The gene calls are TRBV4-1 and TRBJ2-5, with TRBD2 matching 7 bases. This CDR3 contains 15 residues. Trimming removed 4 bases from V and 5 bases from J; junction bases left unmatched: 10. Germline V gene lookup returns CDR1 MGHRA and CDR2 YSYEKL. The CDR3 loop is CASSLLAGESETQYF. The DNA for the CDR3 is TGCGCCAGCAGCCTTTTAGCGGGCGAGAGTGAGACCCAGTACTTC.

Note on this clonotype: A much bigger clone sits one base away, suggesting this may be a read error. The chain joins TRBV5-4 to TRBJ1-2; tentatively, D is TRBD1 (6 bases). This CDR3 contains 13 residues. The germline V gene has CDR1 SGHNT and CDR2 YYREEE (reference sequence). V lost 0 bases to trimming and J lost 12 bases, with 15 bases between them. The CDR3 sequence is CASSLDRASGHTF. CDR3 bases: TGTGCCAGCAGCTTGGACAGGGCAAGCGGCCACACCTTC. Combining the CDR3 with reference TRBV5-4 and TRBJ1-2 gives the whole variable domain ETGVTQSPTHLIKTRGQQVTLRCSSQSGHNTVSWYQQALGQGPQFIFQYYREEENGRGNFPPRFSGLQFPNYSSELNVNALELDDSALYLCASSLDRASGHTFGSGTRLTVV.

This clonotype has a count of ten or more. The chain employs TRBV6-5 and TRBJ2-3; possible D gene TRBD2, 5 bases. Germline V gene lookup returns CDR1 MNHEY and CDR2 SVGAGI. Trimming removed 6 bases at V and 7 bases at J, with 26 bases between. The CDR3 length is 17 residues. As DNA, the CDR3 is TGTGCCAGCAGCCCCCCCTCGGCCCCGGAGGCCGGGTATACGCAGTATTTT. It is translated as CASSPPSAPEAGYTQYF.

The chain is built from TRBV20-1 and TRBJ2-3; 7 bases agree with TRBD2. V lost 5 bases, J lost 2 bases, and 7 bases stayed unmatched. This CDR3 has 14 residues. Germline V gene lookup returns CDR1 DFQATT and CDR2 SNEGSKA (reference sequence). In nucleotides, the CDR3 is TGCAGTGCTCCTCCAGCGGGGTCCACAGATACGCAGTATTTT. Its translation is CSAPPAGSTDTQYF.

This rearrangement joins TRBV7-6 to TRBJ2-7; D is possibly TRBD1 or TRBD2 (5 bases each). The CDR3 length is 16 residues. With 4 bases removed from V and 0 bases from J, the gap between germline ends came to 16 bases. Looked up from germline, CDR1 is SGHVS and CDR2 is FNYEAQ. CDR3 sequence reads: CASSSEGRASSYEQYF. CDR3 bases: TGTGCCAGCAGCTCAGAGGGCAGGGCGAGCTCCTACGAGCAGTACTTC.

This clonotype has a count of ten or more. The chain employs TRBV5-6 and TRBJ1-2; D unresolved. Per germline, CDR1 SGHDT and CDR2 YYEEEE. The CDR3 is made up of 14 amino acids. With 3 bases removed from V and 0 bases from J, the gap between germline ends came to 9 bases. The CDR3 DNA reads as TGTGCCAGCAGCTCTTACTTAGCTAACTATGGCTACACCTTC. It specifies CASSSYLANYGYTF.

This clonotype was detected ten times or more. The rearrangement links TRBV4-2 to TRBJ1-4; no reliable D call. V was trimmed by 1 base and J by 6 bases, leaving 9 bases between them. Germline CDR1 and CDR2: LGHNA and YNFKEQ. This CDR3 is built from 14 residues. This CDR3 reads CASSQAASDEKLFF. CDR3 sequence (DNA): TGTGCCAGCAGCCAAGCCGCTTCCGATGAAAAACTGTTTTTT.

The V call is TRBV20-1, the J call TRBJ1-4, with D perhaps matching TRBD1 (5 bases). Trimming left V 6 bases short and J 8 bases short, with 13 bases between. CDR1 and CDR2 (germline): DFQATT, SNEGSKA (reference sequence). The CDR3 totals 12 residues. This chain's CDR3 is CSAIQAGEKLFF. In DNA form, the CDR3 reads TGCAGTGCGATACAGGCAGGAGAAAAACTGTTTTTT.